Below, 2 T cell receptor beta chains from the same sample are listed, as sequenced in a study of identical twins (dated by TCRdb to between 2015 and 2016). Preparation of the library involved 5' RACE. Sequencing took place on an Illumina HiSeq 2000. TCRdb reanalyzed the raw reads on its own, using fastp at Q25 for trimming and MiXCR for clone calling, and kept in-frame beta chains. Here each entry gathers all rows of one CDR3 protein and keeps the most common genes and DNA. This sample is represented by some 500,000 distinct CDR3 sequences; 9% to 10% of them were singletons. Approximately 3% of the sample is taken by the ten largest. A further study also used this sample, focusing on yellow fever vaccine responses in identical twins.

Sequencing was done on a sample of PBMCs. The receptors were gathered from a woman younger than 35 in good health.

The table lists this clonotype with a few counts. The chain links TRBV6-5 to TRBJ2-5; D is unclear. Germline assignment: CDR1 MNHEY and CDR2 SVGAGI. Trimming took off 2 bases at V and 4 bases at J, with 8 bases between the two ends. This CDR3 has 13 amino acids. The CDR3 DNA sequence: TGTGCCAGCAGTTACGTGGCCCGAGAGACCCAGTACTTC. This sequence encodes CASSYVARETQYF.

Points on this clonotype: The limits of the CDR3 on the DNA are not certain, so only TCRdb's listed CDR3 is given. The chain is built from TRBV28 and TRBJ2-5; the table's D call, TRBD1, was not checked against the DNA. In germline, CDR1 is MDHEN, CDR2 SYDVKM. The CDR3 is 14 residues long, ends included. The CDR3 here is CASSTSTGVETQYF.